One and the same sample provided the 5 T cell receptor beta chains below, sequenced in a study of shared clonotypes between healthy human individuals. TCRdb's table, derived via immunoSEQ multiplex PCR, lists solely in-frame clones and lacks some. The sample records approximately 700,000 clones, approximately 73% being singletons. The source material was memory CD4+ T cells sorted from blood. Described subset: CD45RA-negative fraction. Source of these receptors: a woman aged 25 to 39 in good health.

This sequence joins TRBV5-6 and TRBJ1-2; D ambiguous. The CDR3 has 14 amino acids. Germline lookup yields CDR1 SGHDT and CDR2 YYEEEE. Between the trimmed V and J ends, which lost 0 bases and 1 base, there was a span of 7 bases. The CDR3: CASSLVGSNYGYTF. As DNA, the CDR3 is TGTGCCAGCAGCTTGGTGGGCAGTAACTATGGCTACACCTTC.

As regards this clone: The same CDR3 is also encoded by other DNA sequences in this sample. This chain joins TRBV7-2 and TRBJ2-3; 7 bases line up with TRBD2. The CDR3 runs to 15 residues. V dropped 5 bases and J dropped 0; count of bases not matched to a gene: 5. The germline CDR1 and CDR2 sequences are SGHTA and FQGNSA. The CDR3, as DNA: TGTGCCAGCAGCCGGGACTACCTTAGCACAGATACGCAGTATTTT. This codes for CASSRDYLSTDTQYF.

Here the CDR3 reads CASRLLAGLTDTQYF. CDR3 DNA: TGTGCCAGCAGGTTGTTAGCGGGCCTTACAGATACGCAGTATTTT. The chain employs TRBV2 and TRBJ2-3; TRBD2 aligns across 7 bases. In germline, CDR1 is SNHLY, CDR2 FYNNEI. The CDR3 is 15 residues long. V lost 6 bases and J lost 3; bases outside the gene matches: 9. The entire variable domain, with the rest obtained from reference TRBV2 and TRBJ2-3, is as follows: EPEVTQTPSHQVTQMGQEVILRCVPISNHLYFYWYRQILGQKVEFLVSFYNNEISEKSEIFDDQFSVERPDGSNFTLKIRSTKLEDSAMYFCASRLLAGLTDTQYFGPGTRLTVL.

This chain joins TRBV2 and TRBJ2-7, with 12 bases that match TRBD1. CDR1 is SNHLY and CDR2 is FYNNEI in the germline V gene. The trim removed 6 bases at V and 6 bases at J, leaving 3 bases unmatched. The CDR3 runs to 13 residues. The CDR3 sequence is CASRRDRGLEQYF. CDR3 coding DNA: TGTGCCAGCAGGAGGGACAGGGGGCTCGAGCAGTACTTC.

CDR3 sequence: CSVVGQGSYEQYF. The CDR3 coding sequence is TGCAGCGTTGTAGGGCAGGGCAGCTACGAGCAGTACTTC. The chain combines TRBV29-1 with TRBJ2-7; possible D gene TRBD1, 5 bases. Germline-derived CDR1 and CDR2 are SQVTM and ANQGSEA. V was trimmed by 4 bases and J by 3 bases, leaving 13 bases between them. There are 13 residues in the CDR3.